Reported below is one T cell receptor beta chain. This sample stems from a study of blood T cell repertoires in COVID-19. The wider study: Acute and convalescent COVID-19 samples came from the United States, Italy and Spain. T cells, B-cell-depleted T cells, or PBMCs supplied cDNA or gDNA.

The CDR3 sequence is 12 residues long. The V end lost 2 bases, the J end lost 8 bases, and 9 bases lay between the germline ends. Germline assignment: CDR1 SGHTA and CDR2 FQGNSA. As handled by the study authors: Reference gene primers were amplified, and this amplification served to estimate nucleated cell counts. Clones were read by immunoSEQ multiplex PCR, and TCRdb kept only the in-frame ones, dropping some. The DNA was the basis for D and trimming; V, J and clone size are from that table. The table has around 130,000 clones, less than 85% seen once. The chain links TRBV7-2 to TRBJ1-1; D remains unclear. This clonotype originated in a woman aged 55-69 years with acute or convalescent COVID-19. The material sequenced was peripheral blood. This chain's CDR3 is CASSLQFREAFF. The CDR3 DNA reads TGTGCCAGCAGCTTACAGTTCCGAGAAGCTTTCTTT.